Below, 30 T cell receptor beta chains from the same sample are listed, as sequenced in a study of shared clonotypes between healthy human individuals. Generated by immunoSEQ multiplex PCR, the TCRdb table keeps only in-frame clones and is missing some. The profile shows some 500,000 clones, roughly 95% of them singletons. The sequenced sample consisted of naive CD4+ T cells sorted from blood. The subset here: CD45RA+ positively selected. These receptors were collected from a woman between 25 and 40 years old in good health.

The gene calls are TRBV27 and TRBJ1-2, with D possibly TRBD1 on 5 matching bases. V dropped 4 bases and J dropped 4 bases, with 16 bases sitting between them. The germline V gene has CDR1 MNHEY and CDR2 SMNVEV (reference sequence). CDR3 length: 15 residues. The CDR3 sequence: CASSSLRSGFYGYTF. Here the CDR3 DNA reads TGTGCCAGCAGTTCATTACGGTCAGGGTTCTATGGCTACACCTTC.

The rearrangement joins TRBV7-9 to TRBJ1-3; D may be TRBD1 (5 bases). V was pared by 0 bases and J by 0 bases, with 15 bases between. Looked up from germline, CDR1 is SEHNR and CDR2 is FQNEAQ (reference sequence). This CDR3 spans 18 amino acids. CDR3 DNA sequence: TGTGCCAGCAGCTTAGCTCCCGTTAGGGACTACTCTGGAAACACCATATATTTT. Its translation: CASSLAPVRDYSGNTIYF. The whole variable domain, filled in from reference TRBV7-9 and TRBJ1-3, reads DTGVSQNPRHKITKRGQNVTFRCDPISEHNRLYWYRQTLGQGPEFLTYFQNEAQLEKSRLLSDRFSAERPKGSFSTLEIQRTEQGDSAMYLCASSLAPVRDYSGNTIYFGEGSWLTVV.

The chain uses TRBV5-1 and TRBJ2-1, with a tentative D call TRBD2 (6 bases). The CDR3 totals 15 residues. Germline V gives CDR1 SGHRS, CDR2 YFSETQ. V was shortened by 5 bases and J by 0 bases, with 12 bases between the two germline ends. DNA of the CDR3: TGCGCCAGCAGTTGGGACTGGGGCTCCTACAATGAGCAGTTCTTC. It codes for CASSWDWGSYNEQFF.

The gene calls are TRBV5-1 and TRBJ1-1; no clear D gene. The CDR3 covers 13 residues. V was shortened by 1 base and J by 5 bases, with 9 bases between the two germline ends. Germline-derived CDR1 and CDR2 are SGHRS and YFSETQ. The CDR3: CASSLLSDTEAFF. The CDR3 DNA follows: TGCGCCAGCAGCTTGTTATCTGATACTGAAGCTTTCTTT.

This clone showed up just once. The chain is built from TRBV15 and TRBJ1-2; D remains unclear. The CDR3 covers 14 residues. The V and J ends lost 0 bases and 8 bases respectively, with 13 bases between them. Looked up from germline, CDR1 is LNHNV and CDR2 is YYDKDF (reference sequence). CDR3 coding DNA: TGTGCCACCAGCAGAGATTCGCCATTCCGGGGCTACACCTTC. Encoded protein: CATSRDSPFRGYTF.

The chain joins TRBV5-1 to TRBJ1-5, with unresolved D. The CDR3 extends over 15 amino acids. Between the trimmed V and J ends, which lost 0 bases and 1 base, there was a span of 8 bases. CDR1 is SGHRS, CDR2 YFSETQ, per germline. The CDR3 region is CASSLEVGSNQPQHF. Written as DNA, the CDR3 is TGCGCCAGCAGCTTGGAGGTGGGGAGCAATCAGCCCCAGCATTTT.

V gene TRBV19 combines with J gene TRBJ2-2; a weak D match, TRBD2 (6 bases). Trimming took off 6 bases at V and 4 bases at J, with 9 bases between the two ends. The CDR3 is made up of 13 amino acids. Germline values: CDR1 LNHDA, CDR2 SQIVND (reference sequence). For the CDR3, the DNA is TGTGCCAGTAGCCAAGCGGGCACCGGGGAGCTGTTTTTT. Its protein is CASSQAGTGELFF.

This clone was seen more than once but under ten times. The chain links TRBV5-5 to TRBJ2-2; D is possibly TRBD1 or TRBD2 (6 bases each). V shed 2 bases and J shed 4 bases, with 9 bases lying between them. Germline V gene data show CDR1 as SGHKS and CDR2 as YYEKEE (reference sequence). CDR3 length: 14 residues. The CDR3 DNA follows: TGTGCCAGCAGCTTTGGGGGGCTCACCGGGGAGCTGTTTTTT. Encoded protein: CASSFGGLTGELFF.

The V call is TRBV11-3, the J call TRBJ1-1, with TRBD1 as a possible D gene (5 bases). Germline V CDR1 and CDR2: SGHNT, YENEEA. The CDR3 sequence is 13 residues long. V lost 5 bases to trimming and J lost 3 bases, with 10 bases between them. The CDR3 is CASSLVRDTEAFF. CDR3 bases: TGTGCCAGCAGCCTCGTCAGGGACACTGAAGCTTTCTTT.

This clone was counted a single time. The V gene is TRBV28, the J gene TRBJ2-7, with 7 bases that match TRBD2. The CDR3 spans 11 residues. The germline V gene encodes CDR1 MDHEN and CDR2 SYDVKM. Trimming cost V 8 bases and J 2 bases; bases outside gene matches: 0. CDR3 DNA sequence: TGTGCCAGCGGGGGGGCCTACGAGCAGTACTTC. Encoded protein: CASGGAYEQYF.

The chain employs TRBV7-9 and TRBJ1-1, with TRBD1 identical over 9 bases. Germline CDR1 reads SEHNR; CDR2 reads FQNEAQ (reference sequence). This CDR3 has 14 residues. V lost 6 bases and J lost 4; bases outside the gene matches: 6. CDR3 region: CASSRGTGRTEAFF. The CDR3 coding sequence is TGTGCCAGCAGTCGTGGGACAGGGCGCACTGAAGCTTTCTTT.

This clone was recorded a few times. J is TRBJ1-2 and V is TRBV28, with 7 bases fitting TRBD1. Germline V gene lookup returns CDR1 MDHEN and CDR2 SYDVKM. The junction had 6 bases not matched to a gene; V was cut back by 4 bases and J by 4 bases. The CDR3 spans 14 residues. CDR3 in DNA: TGTGCCAGCAGTTCCTCCGGGACAGCCTATGGCTACACCTTC. The encoded protein is CASSSSGTAYGYTF.

V is TRBV2 and J is TRBJ1-2; maybe TRBD1 (6 bases). CDR1 and CDR2 (germline): SNHLY, FYNNEI. V lost 2 bases and J lost 5, with 12 bases in between. This CDR3 is 14 amino acids long. Here the CDR3 reads CASSETRDKYGYTF. CDR3 nucleotide sequence: TGTGCCAGCAGTGAAACGAGGGACAAGTATGGCTACACCTTC.

The chain joins TRBV15 to TRBJ2-7; D remains ambiguous. CDR1 is LNHNV and CDR2 is YYDKDF in the germline V gene (reference sequence). V was trimmed by 0 bases and J by 0 bases, leaving 9 bases between them. The CDR3 extends over 15 amino acids. Written as DNA, the CDR3 is TGTGCCACCAGCAGAGAAGCTTCGAGCTCCTACGAGCAGTACTTC. This translates into CATSREASSSYEQYF.

The chain has TRBV28 and TRBJ1-4; no reliable D call. The CDR3 consists of 16 residues. The germline gives CDR1 MDHEN, CDR2 SYDVKM. The V and J ends lost 3 bases and 0 bases respectively, with 11 bases between them. CDR3 in DNA: TGTGCCAGCAGTTTGCTTAATAGCGCAACTAATGAAAAACTGTTTTTT. Translation gives CASSLLNSATNEKLFF.

The rearrangement links TRBV19 to TRBJ1-2, with 10 nucleotides matching TRBD1. The CDR3 covers 16 residues. Looked up from germline, CDR1 is LNHDA and CDR2 is SQIVND (reference sequence). The ends lost 4 bases at V and 3 bases at J; junction bases unmatched: 8. The CDR3 loop is CASSTYDRGLDYGYTF. In DNA, the CDR3 is TGTGCCAGTAGTACGTACGACAGGGGGCTTGACTATGGCTACACCTTC.

This clone was counted once. The rearrangement joins TRBV2 to TRBJ2-1, with 8 bases matching TRBD2. Per germline, CDR1 SNHLY and CDR2 FYNNEI. This CDR3 contains 15 residues. Unmatched junction bases numbered 3, after V lost 5 bases and J lost 0 bases. CDR3 in amino acids: CASSPGTSSYNEQFF. The CDR3 nucleotides read TGTGCCAGCAGTCCCGGGACTAGCTCCTACAATGAGCAGTTCTTC.

The V call is TRBV5-1, the J call TRBJ2-2; possible D gene TRBD2, 5 bases. Germline V gives CDR1 SGHRS, CDR2 YFSETQ. The CDR3 consists of 16 residues. Trimming took 2 bases from V and 4 from J, leaving 15 bases between them. CDR3: CASSFSLAGPTGELFF. CDR3 coding DNA: TGCGCCAGCAGCTTCTCTCTCGCGGGTCCCACCGGGGAGCTGTTTTTT.

The V and J genes are TRBV28 and TRBJ2-7; 9 nucleotides agree with TRBD2. The V gene's germline CDR1 is MDHEN and CDR2 SYDVKM. The CDR3 is made up of 13 amino acids. After removal of 2 bases from V and 9 bases from J, the junction contained 5 bases not matched to a gene. This CDR3 reads CASSLGTSLVQYF. The CDR3 DNA sequence: TGTGCCAGCAGTTTAGGGACTAGCCTCGTGCAGTACTTC.

The rearrangement joins TRBV5-1 to TRBJ2-5; 9 bases agree with TRBD1. V lost 0 bases and J lost 5; bases outside the gene matches: 5. The CDR3 runs 15 residues. Germline V lookup: CDR1 SGHRS, CDR2 YFSETQ. The CDR3 DNA follows: TGCGCCAGCAGCTTGGGCGGGACAGGGAGGGAGACCCAGTACTTC. This sequence encodes CASSLGGTGRETQYF.

V is TRBV19 and J is TRBJ1-3; TRBD1 agrees at 10 bases. This CDR3 is built from 15 residues. J lost 4 bases, V lost 10 bases, and 10 bases had no gene match. The V gene's germline CDR1 is LNHDA and CDR2 SQIVND (reference sequence). The CDR3 DNA reads as TGTGCCACGCAGGACAGGGGGACAGACGGAAACACCATATATTTT. It codes for CATQDRGTDGNTIYF.

V is TRBV21-1 and J is TRBJ2-1; the table's D call, TRBD2, has no DNA check behind it. TRBV21-1 counts as a pseudogene. This CDR3 is built from 14 residues. DNA for the CDR3: TGTGCCAGCAGCCTCGAGTTTGGTTACAATGAGCAGTTCTTC. Amino acids: CASSLEFGYNEQFF.

The V call is TRBV19, the J call TRBJ1-1; 8 bases are shared with TRBD1. Germline trimming cut 3 bases from V and 11 bases from J; bases unmatched to any gene: 14. Germline loops: CDR1 LNHDA, CDR2 SQIVND (reference sequence). The CDR3 is 15 residues long. CDR3 loop: CASSIEARQGLAAFF. The CDR3 DNA sequence: TGTGCCAGTAGTATCGAAGCAAGACAGGGGTTAGCGGCTTTCTTT.

In this sample, this clone turned up once. Written as DNA, the CDR3 is TGTGCCAGCTCACCTCTTACAGGGGGCCGGGCAGATACGCAGTATTTT. Translation: CASSPLTGGRADTQYF. The chain links TRBV18 to TRBJ2-3, with 9 nucleotides matching TRBD1. The V segment lost 3 bases and the J segment 4 bases; nucleotides outside the gene matches: 8. CDR3 length: 16 amino acids. Germline V gene lookup returns CDR1 KGHSH and CDR2 LQKENI.

This clone was picked up one time. The chain carries TRBV28 and TRBJ2-1, with 8 bases identical to TRBD1. V dropped 5 bases and J dropped 4; count of bases not matched to a gene: 7. The CDR3 sequence is 15 residues long. Germline-derived CDR1 and CDR2 are MDHEN and SYDVKM. CDR3 sequence reads: CASSTPGQEYNEQFF. The CDR3, as DNA: TGTGCCAGCAGTACACCGGGACAGGAATACAATGAGCAGTTCTTC.

Of note for this clone: Other nucleotide sequences in the sample specify the same CDR3. The chain couples TRBV30 to TRBJ1-5, with unresolved D. Trimming stripped 0 bases from V and 1 base from J, with 4 bases between. CDR1 is GTSNPN and CDR2 is SVGIG in the germline V gene (reference sequence). There are 13 residues in the CDR3. The CDR3 loop is CAWSVGSNQPQHF. In DNA form, the CDR3 reads TGTGCCTGGAGTGTAGGCAGCAATCAGCCCCAGCATTTT.

Only one count was recorded for this clone. This rearrangement joins TRBV20-1 to TRBJ2-5; D not resolved. The J call may be wrong; the DNA end is better matched by TRBJ2-7. The CDR3 totals 11 residues. CDR1 is DFQATT and CDR2 is SNEGSKA in the germline V gene (reference sequence). This chain's CDR3 is CSAAEVPEQYF. The CDR3 DNA reads as TGCAGTGCCGCTGAGGTCCCCGAGCAGTACTTC.

The chain combines TRBV7-6 with TRBJ2-5; D unresolved. The germline V gene encodes CDR1 SGHVS and CDR2 FNYEAQ. Trimming shortened V by 3 bases and J by 2 bases, and 7 bases separated the two germline ends. The CDR3 is made up of 13 amino acids. In DNA form, the CDR3 reads TGTGCCAGCAGCTTTCAGCAGCAAGAGACCCAGTACTTC. It encodes CASSFQQQETQYF.

This clone was counted between two and nine times. The sample contains more than one DNA sequence encoding this CDR3. J is TRBJ2-5 and V is TRBV19; 8 nucleotides agree with TRBD2. CDR1 is LNHDA, CDR2 SQIVND, per germline (reference sequence). Trimming cost V 1 base and J 5 bases; bases outside gene matches: 3. This CDR3 is 14 amino acids long. DNA for the CDR3: TGTGCCAGTAGTATAGGTCTAGCGGGCGAGACCCAGTACTTC. It codes for CASSIGLAGETQYF. The full variable domain, its missing parts supplied by reference TRBV19 and TRBJ2-5, is DGGITQSPKYLFRKEGQNVTLSCEQNLNHDAMYWYRQDPGQGLRLIYYSQIVNDFQKGDIAEGYSVSREKKESFPLTVTSAQKNPTAFYLCASSIGLAGETQYFGPGTRLLVL.

The CDR3 region has the DNA TGTGCCAGCAGCTTGGCCGGGGTCCCCTCCTACGAGCAGTACTTC. Its protein is CASSLAGVPSYEQYF. The chain has TRBV5-4 and TRBJ2-7, with D perhaps TRBD2 (5 bases). The CDR3 runs 15 residues. The V gene lost 0 bases and the J gene lost 0 bases, with 10 bases spanning the gap. Germline V CDR1 and CDR2: SGHNT, YYREEE (reference sequence). Based on the CDR3 plus reference TRBV5-4 and TRBJ2-7, the full variable domain is ETGVTQSPTHLIKTRGQQVTLRCSSQSGHNTVSWYQQALGQGPQFIFQYYREEENGRGNFPPRFSGLQFPNYSSELNVNALELDDSALYLCASSLAGVPSYEQYFGPGTRLTVT.